These 20 T cell receptor beta chains share one sample of origin, sequenced in a study of shared clonotypes between healthy human individuals. Produced via immunoSEQ multiplex PCR; TCRdb's table is partial and in-frame only. Among approximately 340,000 clones listed, 74% were seen once. Sequenced input: memory CD4+ T cells sorted from blood. Sample subset: CD45RA-negative fraction. The receptor source for this set is a young man in good health.

V and J are TRBV18 and TRBJ1-3, with 9 bases identical to TRBD1. The CDR3 has 16 residues. V shed 3 bases, J shed 7 bases, and the junction held 10 bases outside the gene matches. In germline, CDR1 is KGHSH, CDR2 LQKENI. Written as DNA, the CDR3 is TGTGCCAGCTCACCTAACCCGGGACAGGGATCCAACACCATATATTTT. It yields the protein CASSPNPGQGSNTIYF.

The chain recombines TRBV13 with TRBJ2-5, with 7 bases fitting TRBD1. This CDR3 region has 15 residues. The J segment lost 5 bases and the V segment lost 4 bases, leaving 10 bases of the junction unmatched. CDR1 is PRHDT and CDR2 is FYEKMQ in the germline V gene (reference sequence). The CDR3 bases are TGTGCCAGCAGCTATAACCGACAGGGTTCGGAGACCCAGTACTTC. Translated, it gives CASSYNRQGSETQYF.

The rearrangement joins TRBV2 to TRBJ1-4, with D unclear. CDR3 length: 15 residues. V was clipped by 0 bases and J by 17 bases, with 22 bases between them. In germline, CDR1 is SNHLY, CDR2 FYNNEI. The CDR3 DNA sequence: TGTGCCAGCAGTGAAGCGGTAACCCGCGCAGCTACGGGTTTTTTT. Its protein product is CASSEAVTRAATGFF. The full variable domain, in which reference TRBV2 and TRBJ1-4 provide the parts outside the CDR3, is EPEVTQTPSHQVTQMGQEVILRCVPISNHLYFYWYRQILGQKVEFLVSFYNNEISEKSEIFDDQFSVERPDGSNFTLKIRSTKLEDSAMYFCASSEAVTRAATGFFGSGTQLSVL.

The genes are TRBV5-4 and TRBJ2-7; D is unclear. Trimming stripped 4 bases from V and 5 bases from J, with 7 bases between. Germline lookup yields CDR1 SGHNT and CDR2 YYREEE (reference sequence). The CDR3 is 11 residues long. The CDR3 loop reads CASSPPHEQYF. The DNA of the CDR3 is TGTGCCAGCAGCCCCCCCCACGAGCAGTACTTC.

J is TRBJ1-1 and V is TRBV4-2; D gene ambiguous. V was shortened by 4 bases and J by 4 bases, with 13 bases between the two germline ends. Per the germline V gene, CDR1 is LGHNA and CDR2 is YNFKEQ. The CDR3 loop spans 14 amino acids. The CDR3 here is CASSPQAALTEAFF. CDR3 nucleotides: TGTGCCAGCAGCCCCCAAGCGGCACTCACTGAAGCTTTCTTT.

This chain connects TRBV7-2 to TRBJ2-5, with 13 bases matching TRBD2. The CDR3 extends over 17 amino acids. V shed 5 bases, J shed 4 bases, and the junction held 10 bases outside the gene matches. Germline CDR1 reads SGHTA; CDR2 reads FQGNSA. CDR3: CASSIQARLAGGETQYF. DNA for the CDR3: TGTGCCAGCAGCATACAAGCCAGACTAGCGGGGGGAGAGACCCAGTACTTC.

This clone was counted once. At one of its ends the junction is not consistent with the germline gene, which may arise from a read error. The rearrangement uses TRBV7-7 and TRBJ2-3; tentatively, D is TRBD1 or TRBD2 (5 bases each). Germline lookup yields CDR1 SSHAT and CDR2 FNYEAQ (reference sequence). This CDR3 is 14 amino acids long. The CDR3 is CASSPGGGADTQYF. Written as DNA, the CDR3 is TGTGCTAGCAGCCCCGGTGGGGGTGCAGATACGCAGTATTTT.

This chain joins TRBV19 and TRBJ2-7; tentatively, D is TRBD1 or TRBD2 (6 bases each). The CDR3 spans 15 residues. Trimming removed 8 bases at V and 9 bases at J, with 26 bases between. In germline, CDR1 is LNHDA, CDR2 SQIVND (reference sequence). CDR3 amino acids: CASSPVGQGKLAQYF. The DNA of the CDR3 is TGTGCCAGTTCGCCGGTTGGGCAGGGGAAACTAGCGCAGTACTTC.

The CDR3 region has the DNA TGTGCCAGCAGTCGGGAAACCTACGAGCAGTACTTC. Translated: CASSRETYEQYF. The J gene is TRBJ2-7, the V gene TRBV6-1; a possible D gene is TRBD2 (5 bases). The CDR3 is 12 residues long. Trimming stripped 5 bases from V and 2 bases from J, with 7 bases between. Germline V lookup: CDR1 MNHNS, CDR2 SASEGT.

The sample holds a few counts of this clone. Other DNA sequences in the same sample also yield this CDR3. The chain combines TRBV9 with TRBJ1-5; D gene uncertain. Germline CDR1 is SGDLS and CDR2 is YYNGEE. The length of the CDR3 is 15 residues. Trimming left V 0 bases short and J 4 bases short, with 11 bases between. DNA of the CDR3: TGTGCCAGCAGCGTAGAAGGGTCTAGGAATCAGCCCCAGCATTTT. Translating it yields CASSVEGSRNQPQHF.

The chain carries TRBV7-2 and TRBJ2-3; a weak D match, TRBD2 (6 bases). Trimming took 4 bases from V and 1 from J, leaving 24 bases between them. The CDR3 is made up of 19 amino acids. The germline gives CDR1 SGHTA, CDR2 FQGNSA. The CDR3 DNA follows: TGTGCCAGCAGCTCCCCCTTGTTCGGCCAGACTAGTCGCACAGATACGCAGTATTTT. Protein product: CASSSPLFGQTSRTDTQYF.

This clone has just one count. In nucleotides, the CDR3 is TGTGCCAGCAGCTCCGGACAGCTAAATGAAAAACTGTTTTTT. Amino acid sequence: CASSSGQLNEKLFF. The chain has TRBV7-9 and TRBJ1-4, with D perhaps matching TRBD1 (6 bases). The V end lost 4 bases, the J end lost 5 bases, and 11 bases lay between the germline ends. Germline CDR1 and CDR2: SEHNR and FQNEAQ (reference sequence). This CDR3 has 14 amino acids.

The CDR3 DNA reads TGCAGCGTTGAAGAGGGAGTAGATACGCAGTATTTT. This sequence encodes CSVEEGVDTQYF. This chain joins TRBV29-1 and TRBJ2-3, with D possibly being TRBD2 (5 bases). Looked up from germline, CDR1 is SQVTM and CDR2 is ANQGSEA. Trimming took off 0 bases at V and 5 bases at J, with 6 bases between the two ends. The CDR3 length is 12 residues.

The V call is TRBV9, the J call TRBJ1-2, with D possibly TRBD1 on 6 matching bases. The ends were cut back, 3 bases at V and 4 bases at J, with 13 bases in the middle. The CDR3 extends over 14 amino acids. CDR1 is SGDLS, CDR2 YYNGEE, per germline. In nucleotides, the CDR3 is TGTGCCAGCAGCGACCCCGGGACACCCTATGGCTACACCTTC. Encoded protein: CASSDPGTPYGYTF.

A few counts support this clone. This sequence joins TRBV30 and TRBJ2-5, with 8 bases identical to TRBD2. The ends lost 2 bases at V and 5 bases at J; junction bases unmatched: 10. The germline V gene encodes CDR1 GTSNPN and CDR2 SVGIG (reference sequence). The CDR3 extends over 15 amino acids. DNA of the CDR3: TGTGCCTGGAGTCCTTCAGCGGGAGTTGGGGAGACCCAGTACTTC. Translating it yields CAWSPSAGVGETQYF.

As to this clone: The same CDR3 is also encoded by other DNA sequences in this sample. This sequence joins TRBV7-2 and TRBJ1-2; no firm D call. Germline loops: CDR1 SGHTA, CDR2 FQGNSA. V shed 5 bases and J shed 5 bases, with 6 bases lying between them. This CDR3 contains 11 residues. This CDR3 reads CASSPGYGYTF. The CDR3 DNA reads TGTGCCAGCAGCCCCGGGTATGGCTACACCTTC.

This rearrangement joins TRBV13 to TRBJ2-5; 7 nucleotides match TRBD1. V lost 0 bases, J lost 1 base, and 5 bases stayed unmatched. Germline loops: CDR1 PRHDT, CDR2 FYEKMQ (reference sequence). This CDR3 has 16 amino acids. CDR3: CASSLGSGTAQETQYF. In nucleotides, the CDR3 is TGTGCCAGCAGCTTAGGATCCGGGACAGCCCAAGAGACCCAGTACTTC.

V usage is TRBV2 and J usage is TRBJ2-4; either TRBD1 or TRBD2 may fit D (5 bases each). The CDR3 is 14 residues long. Per germline, CDR1 SNHLY and CDR2 FYNNEI. V was clipped by 0 bases and J by 11 bases, with 14 bases between them. CDR3 protein: CASSEALGGGFQYF. As DNA, the CDR3 is TGTGCCAGCAGTGAAGCGCTTGGTGGGGGTTTTCAGTACTTC.

The chain is built from TRBV25-1 and TRBJ1-1, with D perhaps matching TRBD1 (6 bases). V lost 5 bases and J lost 2, with 15 bases in between. Germline CDR1 MGHDK, CDR2 SYGVNS. CDR3 length: 15 amino acids. The CDR3 loop is CASSYGQYFNTEAFF. For the CDR3, the DNA is TGTGCCAGCAGTTACGGACAGTACTTTAACACTGAAGCTTTCTTT.

The chain carries TRBV7-3 and TRBJ2-1; possible D gene TRBD2, 6 bases. The V end lost 1 base, the J end lost 9 bases, and 10 bases lay between the germline ends. Per the germline V gene, CDR1 is SGHTA and CDR2 is FQGTGA. The CDR3 has 13 amino acids. The CDR3 sequence: CASSLREGGEQFF. For the CDR3, the DNA is TGTGCCAGCAGCTTAAGAGAGGGAGGTGAGCAGTTCTTC.